The present T cell receptor beta chain was sequenced within a study of blood T cell repertoires in COVID-19. Germline CDR1 SGHVS, CDR2 FNYEAQ. V lost 1 base to trimming and J lost 1 base, with 13 bases between them. CDR3 length equals 16 residues. Per the authors' pipeline: Estimation of nucleated cell counts relied on the amplification of reference gene primers. The data were produced by immunoSEQ multiplex PCR, yet TCRdb's version contains in-frame clones alone and is incomplete. The D gene and trimming were derived from the DNA, and the V and J assignments and clone size from that table. In the table there are around 250,000 clones, more than 75% of which are singletons.

The source is a woman aged 50 to 65 who had recovered from COVID-19. The sample consisted of PBMCs or T cells enriched from blood (not recorded which). V usage is TRBV7-6 and J usage is TRBJ1-1; the D gene is possibly TRBD1 (6 bases). The CDR3: CASSLEVSDRNTEAFF. DNA of the CDR3: TGTGCCAGCAGCTTAGAGGTTTCGGACAGGAACACTGAAGCTTTCTTT.